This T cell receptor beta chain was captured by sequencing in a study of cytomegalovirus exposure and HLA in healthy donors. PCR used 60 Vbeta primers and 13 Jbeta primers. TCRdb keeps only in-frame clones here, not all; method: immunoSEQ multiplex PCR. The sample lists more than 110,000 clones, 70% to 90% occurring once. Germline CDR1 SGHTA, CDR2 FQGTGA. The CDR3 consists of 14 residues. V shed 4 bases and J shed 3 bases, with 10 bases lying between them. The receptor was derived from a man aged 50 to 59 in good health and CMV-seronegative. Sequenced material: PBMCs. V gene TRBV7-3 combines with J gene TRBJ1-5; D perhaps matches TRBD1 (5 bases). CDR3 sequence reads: CASSSQTDNQPQHF. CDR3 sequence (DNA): TGTGCCAGCAGCTCCCAGACAGACAATCAGCCCCAGCATTTT.